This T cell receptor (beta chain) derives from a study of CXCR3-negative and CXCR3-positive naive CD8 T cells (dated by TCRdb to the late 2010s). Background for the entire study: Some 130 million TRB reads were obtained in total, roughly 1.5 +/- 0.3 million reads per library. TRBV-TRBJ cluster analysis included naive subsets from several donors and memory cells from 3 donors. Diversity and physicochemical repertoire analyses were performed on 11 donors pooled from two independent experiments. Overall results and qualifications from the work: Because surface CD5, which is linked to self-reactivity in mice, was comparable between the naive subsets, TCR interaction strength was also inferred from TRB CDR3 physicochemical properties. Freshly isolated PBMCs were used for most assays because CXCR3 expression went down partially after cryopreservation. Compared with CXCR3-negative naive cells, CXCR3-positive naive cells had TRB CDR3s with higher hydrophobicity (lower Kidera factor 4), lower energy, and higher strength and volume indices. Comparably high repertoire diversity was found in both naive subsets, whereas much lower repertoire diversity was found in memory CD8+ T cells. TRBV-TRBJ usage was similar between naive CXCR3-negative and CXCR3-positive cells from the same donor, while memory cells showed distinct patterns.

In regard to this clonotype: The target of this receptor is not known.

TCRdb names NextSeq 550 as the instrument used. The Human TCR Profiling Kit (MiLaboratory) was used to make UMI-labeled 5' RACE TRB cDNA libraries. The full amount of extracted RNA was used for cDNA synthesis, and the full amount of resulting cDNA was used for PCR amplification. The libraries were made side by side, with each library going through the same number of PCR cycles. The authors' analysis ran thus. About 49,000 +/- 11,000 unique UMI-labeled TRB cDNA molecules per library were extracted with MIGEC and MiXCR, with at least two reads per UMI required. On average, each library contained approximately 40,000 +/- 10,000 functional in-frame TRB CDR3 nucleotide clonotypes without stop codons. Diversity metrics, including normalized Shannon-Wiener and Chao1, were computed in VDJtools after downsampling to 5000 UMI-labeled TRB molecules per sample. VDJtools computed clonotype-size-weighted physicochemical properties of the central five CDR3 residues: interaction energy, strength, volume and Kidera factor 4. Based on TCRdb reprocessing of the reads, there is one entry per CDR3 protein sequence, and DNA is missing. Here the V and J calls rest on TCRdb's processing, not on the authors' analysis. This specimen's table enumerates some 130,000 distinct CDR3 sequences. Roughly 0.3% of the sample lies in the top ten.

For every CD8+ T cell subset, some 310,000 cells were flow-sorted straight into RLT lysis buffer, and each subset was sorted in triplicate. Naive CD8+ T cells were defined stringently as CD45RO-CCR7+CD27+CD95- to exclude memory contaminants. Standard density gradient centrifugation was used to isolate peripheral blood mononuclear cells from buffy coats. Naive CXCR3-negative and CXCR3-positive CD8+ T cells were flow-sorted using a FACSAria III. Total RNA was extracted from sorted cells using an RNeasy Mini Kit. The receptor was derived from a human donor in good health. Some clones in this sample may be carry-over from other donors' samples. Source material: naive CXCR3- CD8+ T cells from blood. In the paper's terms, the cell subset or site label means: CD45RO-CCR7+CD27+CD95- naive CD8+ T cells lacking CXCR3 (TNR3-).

The CDR3 region reads CASRGTAYGYTF. The chain is assembled from TRBV25-1 and TRBJ1-2; TCRdb gives TRBD1 as the D gene, but with no DNA this cannot be confirmed. From the cysteine up to the phenylalanine, the CDR3 has a length of 12 residues. No DNA is recorded. Looking up the germline V gene yields CDR1 MGHDK and CDR2 SYGVNS.